This record concerns one T cell receptor (beta chain) sequence. The antigen remains undetermined. This record comes from a study of cytomegalovirus exposure and HLA in healthy donors. Study as a whole: Within an early data release were roughly 83 million unique TCRs drawn from HLA-typed donors. General study results and limits: Three chains linked to CMV were shown in vitro to be specific for CMV antigens. TCR beta sequences reportedly predicted most subjects' HLA-A and HLA-B alleles accurately. DRB1 showed the most TCR associations and HLA-C the fewest in a later analysis, as rates varied by HLA locus.

Primers for the PCR totalled 60 Vbeta and 13 Jbeta. Sequencing used immunoSEQ multiplex PCR; TCRdb keeps in-frame clones, though not all of them. Of around 140,000 clones listed, about 83% were seen once; the top ten hold more than 4%. V lost 8 bases and J lost 1; bases outside the gene matches: 9. Germline CDR1 reads LNHDA; CDR2 reads SQIVND (reference sequence). The CDR3 spans 16 residues. Sequenced input: PBMCs. The source of this sequence is a woman aged 25 to 39 in good health and CMV-seronegative. The chain is built from TRBV19 and TRBJ2-5; 11 positions agree with TRBD2. In nucleotides, the CDR3 is TGTGCCAGTCGGGGGGGTAGCGGGGGGGCCCAAGAGACCCAGTACTTC. Translation gives CASRGGSGGAQETQYF.